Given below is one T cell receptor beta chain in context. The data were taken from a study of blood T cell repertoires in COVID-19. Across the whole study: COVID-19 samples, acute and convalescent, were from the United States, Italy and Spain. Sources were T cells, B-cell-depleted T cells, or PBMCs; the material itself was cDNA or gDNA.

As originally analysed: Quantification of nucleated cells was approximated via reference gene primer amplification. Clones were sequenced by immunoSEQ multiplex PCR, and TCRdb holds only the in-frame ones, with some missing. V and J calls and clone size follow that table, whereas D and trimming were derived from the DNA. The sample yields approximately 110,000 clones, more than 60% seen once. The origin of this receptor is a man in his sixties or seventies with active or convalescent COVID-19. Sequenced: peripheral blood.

The DNA of the CDR3 is TGCGCCAGCAGCTTGACTAGCGGGGGGCGGGTAGAGACCCAGTACTTC. Protein sequence: CASSLTSGGRVETQYF. The genes are TRBV5-1 and TRBJ2-5; 12 nucleotides agree with TRBD2. V lost 1 base and J lost 4; bases outside the gene matches: 5. This CDR3 is built from 16 residues. Per the germline V gene, CDR1 is SGHRS and CDR2 is YFSETQ.